Listed below are T cell receptor beta chains from one sample, sequenced in a study of blood T cells in healthy people across ages. MiXCR, run by TCRdb on the 5' RACE reads, gives a single entry per CDR3 protein. Among about 570,000 distinct CDR3 sequences listed, about a quarter were seen once. The same sample was also studied in work on T cells of mothers and their children.

Sequenced input: blood. The receptors were gathered from a boy aged 2-9 years in good health. Each CDR3 is given with its conserved first and last residue. D genes are given only for firm matches. Not every row has a clone size; where given, it reads once, few, many or a size class.

V gene	J gene	clone size	D gene	CDR3 protein	CDR3 DNA
TRBV6-5	TRBJ1-1	NA	TRBD1	CASSYDDRGRAFF	TGTGCCAGCAGTTACGATGACAGGGGGCGAGCTTTCTTT
TRBV7-9	TRBJ2-3	NA	NA	CASSPLLAPRQYF	TGTGCCAGCAGCCCTCTCCTAGCCCCGAGGCAGTATTTT
TRBV3-1	TRBJ1-2	few	TRBD1	CASSRGQALGGYTF	TGTGCCAGCAGCCGAGGACAGGCCTTAGGGGGCTACACCTTC
TRBV5-1	TRBJ1-1	few	NA	CASSLAPGGTGTEAFF	TGCGCCAGCAGCTTGGCCCCCGGGGGCACGGGCACTGAAGCTTTCTTT
TRBV7-8	TRBJ2-3	few	TRBD2	CASSLVLAGGLRRISTQYF	TGTGCCAGCAGCTTAGTATTAGCGGGAGGGCTGAGGAGGATTAGTACGCAGTATTTT
TRBV27	TRBJ2-5	NA	NA	CASRDSRGAKGETQYF	TGTGCCAGCAGGGATAGTCGGGGGGCGAAGGGGGAGACCCAGTACTTC
TRBV5-6	TRBJ1-1	NA	NA	CASSLGRLGAEAFF	TGTGCCAGCAGCTTGGGACGGTTGGGGGCTGAAGCTTTCTTT
TRBV4-1	TRBJ2-3	NA	TRBD1	CASSPTGTGTVTDTQYF	TGCGCCAGCAGCCCCACGGGGACAGGGACTGTCACAGATACGCAGTATTTT
TRBV6-6	TRBJ2-1	NA	NA	CASSYYQDGEQFF	TGTGCCAGCAGTTACTACCAGGACGGTGAACAGTTCTTC
TRBV20-1	TRBJ2-2	NA	NA	CSARRNTGELFF	TGCAGTGCTCGGCGGAACACCGGGGAGCTGTTTTTT
TRBV5-1	TRBJ2-3	few	NA	CASSLGFGFSTDTQYF	TGCGCCAGCAGCTTGGGGTTCGGCTTCAGCACAGATACGCAGTATTTT
TRBV20-1	TRBJ1-2	NA	NA	CSARGGYGYTF	TGCAGTGCCCGGGGGGGGTATGGCTACACCTTC
TRBV20-1	TRBJ2-3	NA	NA	CSASLSPFGTDTQYF	TGCAGTGCTAGCCTTTCCCCCTTCGGTACAGATACGCAGTATTTT
TRBV2	TRBJ2-1	NA	TRBD2	CASSGGASWGLAKSSYNEQFF	TGTGCCAGCAGTGGAGGGGCCTCGTGGGGACTAGCGAAGAGCTCCTACAATGAGCAGTTCTTC
TRBV7-9	TRBJ2-1	NA	TRBD2	CASVAGNNEQFF	TGTGCCTCTGTAGCGGGAAATAATGAGCAGTTCTTC
TRBV28	TRBJ1-4	few	NA	CASMVGTNEKLFF	TGTGCCAGCATGGTGGGCACCAATGAAAAACTGTTTTTT
TRBV20-1	TRBJ2-5	NA	TRBD2	CSARDRRLAGAQYF	TGCAGTGCTAGAGATCGGAGACTAGCGGGGGCCCAGTACTTC
TRBV12-3/TRBV12-4	TRBJ1-5	NA	TRBD1	CASSSDRGIGNQPQHF	TGTGCCAGCAGTTCGGACAGGGGAATCGGCAATCAGCCCCAGCATTTT
TRBV18	TRBJ2-3	few	TRBD1	CASSPDRANTQYF	TGTGCCAGCTCACCGGACAGGGCGAATACGCAGTATTTT
TRBV12-3/TRBV12-4	TRBJ2-5	NA	NA	CASSLVARVALETQYF	TGTGCCAGCAGTTTAGTAGCCCGAGTTGCTCTGGAGACCCAGTACTTC
TRBV10-2	TRBJ2-1	few	NA	CASSDGLYNEQFF	TGCGCCAGCAGTGATGGACTCTACAATGAGCAGTTCTTC
TRBV3-1	TRBJ2-6	NA	NA	CASSDSNRANVLTF	TGTGCCAGCAGCGACAGTAATAGGGCCAACGTCCTGACTTTC
TRBV19	TRBJ1-1	few	NA	CASRRTQNTEAFF	TGTGCCAGTAGGAGGACACAGAACACTGAAGCTTTCTTT
TRBV12-3/TRBV12-4	TRBJ1-5	NA	NA	CASTLRENQPQHF	TGTGCCAGCACCCTCCGGGAGAATCAGCCCCAGCATTTT
TRBV10-3	TRBJ1-1	NA	NA	CAINSQGLNTEAFF	TGTGCCATCAACTCACAGGGCTTGAACACTGAAGCTTTCTTT